The 21 T cell receptor beta chains below come from one sample, sequenced in a study of technical replicates of blood from a few donors. Produced via immunoSEQ multiplex PCR; TCRdb's table is partial and in-frame only. Of under 90,000 clones in the sample, about 98% are singletons; the top ten hold approximately 0.14%. Sequencing used T cells isolated from PBMCs. These receptor sequences come from a human donor in good health.

The chain couples TRBV5-4 to TRBJ2-2; 10 bases align to TRBD2. J was trimmed by 1 base and V by 5 bases; bases with no gene match: 2. This CDR3 is 15 amino acids long. Germline-derived CDR1 and CDR2 are SGHNT and YYREEE (reference sequence). In DNA form, the CDR3 reads TGTGCCAGCAGGGGGACTAGCGTGAACACCGGGGAGCTGTTTTTT. Its translation is CASRGTSVNTGELFF.

This clone was recorded only once. The chain combines TRBV30 with TRBJ1-1; 8 bases map to TRBD1. From germline, CDR1 is GTSNPN and CDR2 SVGIG (reference sequence). The CDR3 is 15 amino acids. With 0 bases clipped from V and 1 base from J, the junction kept 4 bases outside the gene matches. The CDR3 is CAWSVLDRANTEAFF. The CDR3 DNA sequence: TGTGCCTGGAGTGTTTTGGACAGGGCGAACACTGAAGCTTTCTTT.

The chain has TRBV6-5 and TRBJ1-1; the D is unclear. This CDR3 is built from 11 residues. The germline V gene encodes CDR1 MNHEY and CDR2 SVGAGI. Deletions cut 5 bases from V and 6 bases from J, with 7 bases between. As DNA, the CDR3 is TGTGCCAGCAGTCAAGGAGCTGAAGCTTTCTTT. Its translation: CASSQGAEAFF.

This chain uses TRBV5-1 with TRBJ1-2; unclear D gene. The V and J ends lost 2 bases and 4 bases respectively, with 9 bases between them. Looked up from germline, CDR1 is SGHRS and CDR2 is YFSETQ. The length of the CDR3 is 13 residues. CDR3 nucleotides: TGCGCCAGCAGCTTTGGTATCAGCTATGGCTACACCTTC. Its protein is CASSFGISYGYTF.

This chain connects TRBV11-2 to TRBJ2-5, with 8 nucleotides matching TRBD2. Germline loops: CDR1 SGHAT, CDR2 FQNNGV. The V segment lost 3 bases and the J segment 1 base; nucleotides outside the gene matches: 7. The CDR3 has 16 residues. The CDR3 DNA sequence: TGTGCCAGCAGCTTCACATTAGCGGGAACCCAAGAGACCCAGTACTTC. It translates to CASSFTLAGTQETQYF.

The gene calls are TRBV5-1 and TRBJ2-1, with 7 bases matching TRBD1. Germline lookup yields CDR1 SGHRS and CDR2 YFSETQ. The junction had 7 bases not matched to a gene; V was cut back by 3 bases and J by 4 bases. This CDR3 contains 15 residues. The CDR3 here is CASSWGQLEYNEQFF. The DNA for the CDR3 is TGCGCCAGCAGCTGGGGACAGCTCGAATACAATGAGCAGTTCTTC.

In this sample, this clone turned up a few times. The J gene is TRBJ1-1, the V gene TRBV4-1; D remains unclear. There are 15 residues in the CDR3. The germline V and J ends were trimmed by 0 bases and 2 bases, with 10 bases remaining between them. Germline V gives CDR1 MGHRA, CDR2 YSYEKL. Written as DNA, the CDR3 is TGCGCCAGCAGCCAAGACCGGGAGATAAACACTGAAGCTTTCTTT. Residues: CASSQDREINTEAFF.

CDR3 amino acids: CSATYQGLGYEQYF. The CDR3 DNA sequence: TGCAGCGCCACCTACCAGGGTCTGGGTTACGAGCAGTACTTC. This chain uses TRBV29-1 with TRBJ2-7, with D perhaps matching TRBD1 (5 bases). From germline, CDR1 is SQVTM and CDR2 ANQGSEA. Between the trimmed V and J ends, which lost 7 bases and 4 bases, there was a span of 20 bases. The CDR3 runs 14 residues.

The chain uses TRBV6-4 and TRBJ2-2; TRBD2 agrees at 10 bases. The junction had 7 bases not matched to a gene; V was cut back by 5 bases and J by 4 bases. The CDR3 loop spans 16 amino acids. The germline CDR1 and CDR2 sequences are MRHNA and SNTAGT. The CDR3 spells CASSLGTSVATGELFF. The DNA of the CDR3 is TGTGCCAGCAGTCTCGGGACTAGCGTTGCCACCGGGGAGCTGTTTTTT.

The CDR3 protein is CASSLVLGPEGSEKLFF. CDR3 DNA sequence: TGCGCCAGCAGCTTGGTTTTGGGGCCCGAAGGCTCGGAAAAACTGTTTTTT. The chain links TRBV5-1 to TRBJ1-4, with D possibly TRBD1 on 5 matching bases. The CDR3 length is 17 residues. Deletions cut 0 bases from V and 8 bases from J, with 20 bases between. Germline values: CDR1 SGHRS, CDR2 YFSETQ.

The CDR3 region has the DNA TGTGCCAGCAGCCCCTCCCGAGGCAGGGAAGAAAATCAGCCCCAGCATTTT. This sequence encodes CASSPSRGREENQPQHF. The V and J genes are TRBV7-9 and TRBJ1-5; a possible D gene is TRBD1 (5 bases). Germline loops: CDR1 SEHNR, CDR2 FQNEAQ (reference sequence). Trimming took 5 bases from V and 4 from J, leaving 21 bases between them. The CDR3 loop spans 17 amino acids. The complete variable domain, with remaining parts taken from reference TRBV7-9 and TRBJ1-5, reads DTGVSQNPRHKITKRGQNVTFRCDPISEHNRLYWYRQTLGQGPEFLTYFQNEAQLEKSRLLSDRFSAERPKGSFSTLEIQRTEQGDSAMYLCASSPSRGREENQPQHFGDGTRLSIL.

The chain couples TRBV7-9 to TRBJ2-7; D is perhaps TRBD1 (5 bases). Germline lookup yields CDR1 SEHNR and CDR2 FQNEAQ (reference sequence). The V end lost 5 bases, the J end lost 1 base, and 12 bases lay between the germline ends. This CDR3 has 14 amino acids. CDR3 region: CASSLTGLSYEQYF. The DNA for the CDR3 is TGTGCCAGCAGCCTTACAGGCCTTTCCTACGAGCAGTACTTC.

The DNA for the CDR3 is TGTGCCAGCAGCTCATTTGGAAAGGGACTAGCGGTGAACAATGAGCAGTTCTTC. It specifies CASSSFGKGLAVNNEQFF. The rearrangement links TRBV5-4 to TRBJ2-1, with TRBD2 matching 11 bases. CDR1 and CDR2 from the germline V gene are SGHNT and YYREEE (reference sequence). The CDR3 is 18 residues long. Trimming cost V 3 bases and J 5 bases; bases outside gene matches: 13.

The gene calls are TRBV6-5 and TRBJ1-5, with TRBD1 as a possible D gene (6 bases). There are 16 residues in the CDR3. Trimming took off 0 bases at V and 5 bases at J, with 14 bases between the two ends. Germline loops: CDR1 MNHEY, CDR2 SVGAGI. CDR3 residues: CASSYSGRGGDQPQHF. The CDR3 DNA reads TGTGCCAGCAGTTACTCCGGACGAGGGGGGGATCAGCCCCAGCATTTT.

V gene TRBV28 combines with J gene TRBJ2-7; 13 bases line up with TRBD2. With 6 bases clipped from V and 3 bases from J, the junction kept 14 bases outside the gene matches. The CDR3 is made up of 18 amino acids. The germline V gene has CDR1 MDHEN and CDR2 SYDVKM. The CDR3 loop reads CASRQGTSGTPNFYEQYF. The DNA of the CDR3 is TGTGCCAGCAGGCAGGGGACTAGCGGGACCCCCAACTTCTACGAGCAGTACTTC.

The chain employs TRBV18 and TRBJ2-7; the D call may be TRBD1 or TRBD2 (7 bases each). Germline V gene sequence: CDR1 KGHSH, CDR2 LQKENI. This CDR3 contains 14 residues. V lost 5 bases and J lost 4, with 15 bases in between. The chain's CDR3 is CASSAQGRGYEQYF. DNA for the CDR3: TGTGCCAGCTCAGCACAGGGGCGGGGGTACGAGCAGTACTTC.

The CDR3 DNA sequence: TGTGCCAGCAGCTTAGACCAGGGGGCGCGAGCTTTCTTT. Translation gives CASSLDQGARAFF. This chain links TRBV11-3 with TRBJ1-1; 8 bases align to TRBD1. Germline lookup yields CDR1 SGHNT and CDR2 YENEEA. The CDR3 has 13 amino acids. V lost 0 bases and J lost 10; bases outside the gene matches: 4.

The genes are TRBV9 and TRBJ1-1; possibly TRBD1 for D (6 bases). The length of the CDR3 is 14 residues. V lost 4 bases to trimming and J lost 7 bases, with 17 bases between them. Germline CDR1 is SGDLS and CDR2 is YYNGEE. CDR3 in amino acids: CASSTIQGSGEAFF. In nucleotides, the CDR3 is TGTGCCAGCAGCACCATACAGGGCTCTGGTGAAGCTTTCTTT.

This clone showed up just once. The rearrangement uses TRBV28 and TRBJ1-4; a possible D gene is TRBD1 (6 bases). Trimming removed 5 bases at V and 3 bases at J, with 13 bases between. The length of the CDR3 is 15 residues. Germline-derived CDR1 and CDR2 are MDHEN and SYDVKM. The CDR3 DNA follows: TGTGCCAGCAGTGTCTTTCAGGGGTCTAATGAAAAACTGTTTTTT. It translates to CASSVFQGSNEKLFF.

V usage is TRBV28 and J usage is TRBJ2-1; possibly TRBD2 for D (6 bases). V gave up 5 bases and J gave up 2 bases, with 13 bases separating them. CDR1 and CDR2 from the germline V gene are MDHEN and SYDVKM. The CDR3 has 15 amino acids. CDR3 sequence (DNA): TGTGCCAGCAGTCCCCTTGGAGGGCCCTACAATGAGCAGTTCTTC. This codes for CASSPLGGPYNEQFF.

This chain links TRBV6-5 with TRBJ1-2, with 7 bases matching TRBD1. This CDR3 spans 13 amino acids. CDR1 MNHEY and CDR2 SVGAGI come from the germline V gene. V trimming: 3 bases; J trimming: 6 bases; junction bases outside the gene matches: 4. The CDR3 is CASSYSRGDGYTF. The CDR3 DNA sequence: TGTGCCAGCAGTTATTCCAGGGGGGATGGCTACACCTTC.